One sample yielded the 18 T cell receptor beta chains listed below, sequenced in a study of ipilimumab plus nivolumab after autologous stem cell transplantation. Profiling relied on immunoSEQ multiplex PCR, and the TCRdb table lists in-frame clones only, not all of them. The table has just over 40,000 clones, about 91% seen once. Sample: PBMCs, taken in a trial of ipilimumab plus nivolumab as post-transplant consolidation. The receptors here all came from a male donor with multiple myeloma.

Here the CDR3 reads CASSWVAGKNTGELFF. CDR3 DNA: TGTGCCAGCAGCTGGGTAGCGGGCAAGAACACCGGGGAGCTGTTTTTT. The chain links TRBV7-3 to TRBJ2-2; 7 nucleotides align to TRBD2. Trimming at V came to 4 bases and at J to 1 base, leaving 6 bases not matched to a gene. CDR1 and CDR2 (germline): SGHTA, FQGTGA. The length of the CDR3 is 16 residues.

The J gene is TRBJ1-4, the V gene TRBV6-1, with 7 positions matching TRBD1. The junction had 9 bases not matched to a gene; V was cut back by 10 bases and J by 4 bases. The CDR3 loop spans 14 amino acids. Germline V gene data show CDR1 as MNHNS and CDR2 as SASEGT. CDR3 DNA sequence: TGTGCCACCAAAAACAGGGGCGGTAATGAAAAACTGTTTTTT. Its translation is CATKNRGGNEKLFF.

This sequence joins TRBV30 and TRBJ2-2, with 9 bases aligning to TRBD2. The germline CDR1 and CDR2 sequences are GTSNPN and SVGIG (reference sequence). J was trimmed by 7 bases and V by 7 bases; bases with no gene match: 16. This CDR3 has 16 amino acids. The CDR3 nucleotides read TGTGCCTTACCAAGGGCTAGCGGGAACTCGGGCGGGGAGCTGTTTTTT. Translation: CALPRASGNSGGELFF. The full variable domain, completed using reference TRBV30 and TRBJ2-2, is SQTIHQWPATLVQPVGSPLSLECTVEGTSNPNLYWYRQAAGRGLQLLFYSVGIGQISSEVPQNLSASRPQDRQFILSSKKLLLSDSGFYLCALPRASGNSGGELFFGEGSRLTVL.

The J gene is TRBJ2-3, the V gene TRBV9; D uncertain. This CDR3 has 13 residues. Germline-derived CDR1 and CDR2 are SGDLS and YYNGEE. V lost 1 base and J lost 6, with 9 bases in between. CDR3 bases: TGTGCCAGCAGCGTATATCTCCCGGATACGCAGTATTTT. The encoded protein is CASSVYLPDTQYF. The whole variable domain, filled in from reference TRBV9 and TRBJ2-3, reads DSGVTQTPKHLITATGQRVTLRCSPRSGDLSVYWYQQSLDQGLQFLIQYYNGEERAKGNILERFSAQQFPDLHSELNLSSLELGDSALYFCASSVYLPDTQYFGPGTRLTVL.

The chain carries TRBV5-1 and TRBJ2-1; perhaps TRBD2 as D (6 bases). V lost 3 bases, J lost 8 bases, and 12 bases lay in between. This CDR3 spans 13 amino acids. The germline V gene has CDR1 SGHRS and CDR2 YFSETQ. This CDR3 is CASSWVGDYEQFF. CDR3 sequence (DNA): TGCGCCAGCAGCTGGGTCGGGGACTATGAGCAGTTCTTC.

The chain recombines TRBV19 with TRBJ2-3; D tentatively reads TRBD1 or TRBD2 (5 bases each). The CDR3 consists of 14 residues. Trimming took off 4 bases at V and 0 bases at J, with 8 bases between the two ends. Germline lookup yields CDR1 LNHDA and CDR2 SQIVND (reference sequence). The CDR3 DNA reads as TGTGCCAGTAGTAGGGGACCTAGCACAGATACGCAGTATTTT. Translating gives CASSRGPSTDTQYF.

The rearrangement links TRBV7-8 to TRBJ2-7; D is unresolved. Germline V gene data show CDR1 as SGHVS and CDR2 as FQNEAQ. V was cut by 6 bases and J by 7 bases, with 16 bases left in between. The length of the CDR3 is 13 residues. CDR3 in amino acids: CASSNPDLHEQYF. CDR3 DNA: TGTGCCAGCAGTAACCCCGATCTACATGAGCAGTACTTC.

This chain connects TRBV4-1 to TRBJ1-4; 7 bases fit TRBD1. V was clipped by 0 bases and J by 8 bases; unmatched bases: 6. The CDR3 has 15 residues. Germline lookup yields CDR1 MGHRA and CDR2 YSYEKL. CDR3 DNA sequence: TGCGCCAGCAGCCAAGACCGACAGGGTAGGGAAAAACTGTTTTTT. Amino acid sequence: CASSQDRQGREKLFF.

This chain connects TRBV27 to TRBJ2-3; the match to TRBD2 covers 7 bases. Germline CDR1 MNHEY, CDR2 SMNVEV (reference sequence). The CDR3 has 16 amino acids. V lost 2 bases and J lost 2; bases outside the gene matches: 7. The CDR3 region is CASSLRMGGLTDTQYF. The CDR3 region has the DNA TGTGCCAGCAGTTTAAGAATGGGAGGGCTCACAGATACGCAGTATTTT.

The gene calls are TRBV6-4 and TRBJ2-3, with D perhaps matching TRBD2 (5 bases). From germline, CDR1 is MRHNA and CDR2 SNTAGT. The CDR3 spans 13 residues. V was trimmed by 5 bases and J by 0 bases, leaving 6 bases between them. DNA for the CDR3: TGTGCCAGCAGTAGAGGGAGCACAGATACGCAGTATTTT. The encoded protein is CASSRGSTDTQYF.

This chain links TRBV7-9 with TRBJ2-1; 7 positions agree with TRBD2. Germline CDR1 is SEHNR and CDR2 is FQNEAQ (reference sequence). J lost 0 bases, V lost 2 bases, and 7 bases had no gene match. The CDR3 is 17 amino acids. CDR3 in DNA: TGTGCCAGCAGCTTATTGACGGGAGGAAGCTCCTACAATGAGCAGTTCTTC. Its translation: CASSLLTGGSSYNEQFF.

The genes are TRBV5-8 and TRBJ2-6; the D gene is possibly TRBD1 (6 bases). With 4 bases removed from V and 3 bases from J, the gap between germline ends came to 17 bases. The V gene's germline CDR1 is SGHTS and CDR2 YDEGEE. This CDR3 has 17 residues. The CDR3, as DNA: TGTGCCAGCAGCGGGGGCAGGGTCGTTTATGGGGCCAACGTCCTGACTTTC. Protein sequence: CASSGGRVVYGANVLTF. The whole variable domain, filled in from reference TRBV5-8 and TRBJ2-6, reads EAGVTQSPTHLIKTRGQQATLRCSPISGHTSVYWYQQALGLGLQFLLWYDEGEERNRGNFPPRFSGRQFPNYSSELNVNALELEDSALYLCASSGGRVVYGANVLTFGAGSRLTVL.

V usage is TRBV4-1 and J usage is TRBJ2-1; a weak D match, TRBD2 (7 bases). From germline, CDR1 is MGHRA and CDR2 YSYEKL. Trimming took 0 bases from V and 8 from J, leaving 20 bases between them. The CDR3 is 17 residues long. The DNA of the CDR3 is TGCGCCAGCAGCCAAGAATCAAGGGCGGGGGCACGGGATGAGCAGTTCTTC. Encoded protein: CASSQESRAGARDEQFF.

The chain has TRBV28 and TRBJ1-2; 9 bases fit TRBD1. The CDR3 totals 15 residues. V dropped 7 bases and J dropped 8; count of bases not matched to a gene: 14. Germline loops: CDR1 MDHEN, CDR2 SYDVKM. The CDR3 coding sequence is TGTGCCAGCACCAACACAGGGGGCGAAAAGGTCGGCTACACCTTC. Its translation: CASTNTGGEKVGYTF.

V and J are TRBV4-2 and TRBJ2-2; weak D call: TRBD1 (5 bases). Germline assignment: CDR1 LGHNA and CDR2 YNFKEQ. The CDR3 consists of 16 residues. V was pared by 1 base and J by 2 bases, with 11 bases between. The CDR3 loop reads CASSQGQGHNTGELFF. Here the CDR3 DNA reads TGTGCCAGCAGCCAAGGCCAGGGTCATAACACCGGGGAGCTGTTTTTT.

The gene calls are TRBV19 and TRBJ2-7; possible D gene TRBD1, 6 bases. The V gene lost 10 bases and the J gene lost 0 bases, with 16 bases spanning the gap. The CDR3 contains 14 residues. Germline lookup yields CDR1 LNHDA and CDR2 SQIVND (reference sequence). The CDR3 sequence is CATATGTSSYEQYF. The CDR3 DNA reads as TGTGCCACCGCGACAGGAACTAGCTCCTACGAGCAGTACTTC.

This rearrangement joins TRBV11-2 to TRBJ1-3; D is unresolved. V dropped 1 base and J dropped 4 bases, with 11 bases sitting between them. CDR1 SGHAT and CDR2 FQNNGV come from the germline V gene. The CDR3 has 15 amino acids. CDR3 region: CASSLGAVGGNTIYF. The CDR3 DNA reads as TGTGCCAGCAGCTTAGGTGCGGTAGGCGGAAACACCATATATTTT.

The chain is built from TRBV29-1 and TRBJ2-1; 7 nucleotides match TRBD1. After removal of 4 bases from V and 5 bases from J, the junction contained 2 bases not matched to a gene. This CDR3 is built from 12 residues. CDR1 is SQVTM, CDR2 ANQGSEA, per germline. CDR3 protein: CSVADRDNEQFF. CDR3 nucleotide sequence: TGCAGCGTTGCCGACAGGGACAATGAGCAGTTCTTC.